The T cell receptor beta chain described here comes from a study of T cells expressing NK-cell markers (dated by TCRdb to about 2020). With respect to the entire study: In sorted CD3+CD56+NKG2C+, CD3+CD56+NKG2C- and CD3+CD56-NKG2C+ T-cell subsets from about 8 donors, TCR beta-chain repertoires were profiled. Of the eight sequenced donors, seven were found to be HCMV-seropositive and one was found to be HCMV-seronegative. Randomly selected healthy volunteers, three men and five women, were used as the eight sequenced donors. The libraries were sequenced on Illumina HiSeq 2000/2500, MiSeq or NextSeq, producing 2 x 150 bp reads.

Overall results and qualifications from the work: Those dominant clonotypes were again the most abundant among CD3+CD56-NKG2C+ cells in a handful of donors, at about 28.3-60.1%. Whether the expanded NKG2C-expressing T cell clones were specific for HCMV antigens was left unclear. In six donors, the dominant CD3+CD56+NKG2C+ clonotypes were among the top 10 CD8+ clonotypes and accounted for about 1.0-8% of CD8+ T cells.

Turning to this clonotype: Which antigen it targets is not known.

There are 18 amino acids in the CDR3, from cysteine to phenylalanine inclusive. DNA is not on record. Looking up the germline V gene yields CDR1 MNHEY and CDR2 SVGAGI. The sequencing machine was an Illumina HiSeq 2000. TCR beta cDNA libraries were made by 5'RACE template switching that added a universal primer site and unique molecular identifiers. cDNA synthesis was primed from the TCR beta constant segment and was followed by two successive PCR amplification steps. As for the original processing: MIGEC was used to demultiplex reads and group the reads by UMI, and MiTCR was used to assemble and quantify clonotypes. To exclude erroneous sequences, any TCR cDNA sequence not supported by at least two reads was discarded. The tcR package was used for downstream repertoire analysis, and clonotypes were matched across fractions by CDR3 nucleotide sequence plus V segment. Antigen specificity was annotated against VDJdb with VDJmatch, allowing one amino acid substitution in CDR3. Following reprocessing of the reads by TCRdb, the data hold one row per CDR3 protein sequence and no DNA is available. The V and J calls shown here were made by TCRdb, not taken from the authors' results. The sample's clone listing holds about 150,000 distinct CDR3 sequences. The ten largest clones take up just over 20% of the sample.

To determine HCMV serostatus, a commercial ELISA kit was used to detect HCMV-specific IgG in serum. Peripheral blood mononuclear cells were isolated from blood by Ficoll density gradient centrifugation. The chain links TRBV6-5 with TRBJ1-1; as DNA is missing, the TRBD1 call by TCRdb cannot be tested. The TCR sequence derives from a man aged 18-69 years in good health. Sequences were obtained from blood T cells: a sorted CD56 or NKG2C T cell subset, CD4+ or CD8+ T cells, or bulk PBMC T cells (not recorded which). The CDR3 reads as follows: CASIWALGQGAPSTEAFF.